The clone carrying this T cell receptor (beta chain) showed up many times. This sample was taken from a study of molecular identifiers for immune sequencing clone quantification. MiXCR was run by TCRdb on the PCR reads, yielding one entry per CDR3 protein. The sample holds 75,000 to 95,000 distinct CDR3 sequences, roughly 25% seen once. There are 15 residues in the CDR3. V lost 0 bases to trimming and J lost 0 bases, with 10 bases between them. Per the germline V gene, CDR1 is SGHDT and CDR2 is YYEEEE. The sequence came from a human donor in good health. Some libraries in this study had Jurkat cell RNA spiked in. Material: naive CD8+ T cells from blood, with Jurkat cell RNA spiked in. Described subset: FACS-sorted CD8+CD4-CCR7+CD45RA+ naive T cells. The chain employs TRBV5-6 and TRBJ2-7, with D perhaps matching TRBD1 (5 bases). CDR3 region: CASSLVAGSSYEQYF. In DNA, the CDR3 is TGTGCCAGCAGCTTGGTGGCAGGGTCCTCCTACGAGCAGTACTTC.